This record looks at one T cell receptor beta chain sequence and its context. Its antigen is not identified. This sample stems from a study of T cell repertoires in cytomegalovirus infection. Study in general: As its CMV epitopes, the study selected recently identified HLA-C-restricted and well-studied HLA-B-restricted targets. It was the public TCR beta signatures that indicated both CMV infection and matching HLA type.

TCRdb passed the reads through MiXCR, listing each CDR3 protein once. The profile covers a few hundred thousand distinct CDR3 sequences, with under 35% appearing a single time and about 19% taken by the ten largest. The study, taken as a whole, reports: The study found HLA-C-restricted CMV-specific TCR beta clonotypes dominating the ex vivo response. Totalled public TCR beta family frequency picked out people who carried CMV plus the relevant HLA.

Here the sequenced sample was cultured PBMCs, taken from culture after CMV antigen stimulation. The clonotype was recovered from a human donor in good health (CMV status not recorded). Some clones in this sample may be carry-over from other donors' samples.

CDR3 nucleotides: TGCAGTGCTAGAGCCTTGGGACTAACAGAGACCCAGTACTTC. Translated: CSARALGLTETQYF. The V gene is TRBV20-1, the J gene TRBJ2-5; 7 bases are a match to TRBD2. Germline CDR1 and CDR2: DFQATT and SNEGSKA (reference sequence). The CDR3 consists of 14 residues. The V gene end was trimmed by 1 base and the J gene end by 4 bases; junction bases not matched to a gene: 6.